This entry features one T cell receptor beta chain sequence. Its antigen is not identified. TCRdb's copy holds only in-frame clones and misses some; the assay was immunoSEQ multiplex PCR. The data show approximately 180,000 clones, approximately 94% seen once. The entry originates in a study of T cell responses to AZD1222 COVID-19 vaccine. In the study overall: Combined were second doses at about 4 or about 12 weeks.

Overall study findings and caveats: Two AZD1222 doses significantly raised spike-specific TCR breadth and depth over controls. Per reports, nearly half of all spike-specific TCRs target regions that are unmutated in variants.

This CDR3 spans 14 amino acids. Trimming cost V 3 bases and J 3 bases; bases outside gene matches: 4. The germline CDR1 and CDR2 sequences are SQVTM and ANQGSEA. This clonotype originated in an adult in good health. The V call is TRBV29-1, the J call TRBJ2-3; 9 nucleotides agree with TRBD1. Sequencing was performed on peripheral blood, taken on day 0 of AZD1222 vaccination. CDR3 region: CSVDLTGGTDTQYF. For the CDR3, the DNA is TGCAGCGTTGACCTGACAGGGGGGACAGATACGCAGTATTTT.